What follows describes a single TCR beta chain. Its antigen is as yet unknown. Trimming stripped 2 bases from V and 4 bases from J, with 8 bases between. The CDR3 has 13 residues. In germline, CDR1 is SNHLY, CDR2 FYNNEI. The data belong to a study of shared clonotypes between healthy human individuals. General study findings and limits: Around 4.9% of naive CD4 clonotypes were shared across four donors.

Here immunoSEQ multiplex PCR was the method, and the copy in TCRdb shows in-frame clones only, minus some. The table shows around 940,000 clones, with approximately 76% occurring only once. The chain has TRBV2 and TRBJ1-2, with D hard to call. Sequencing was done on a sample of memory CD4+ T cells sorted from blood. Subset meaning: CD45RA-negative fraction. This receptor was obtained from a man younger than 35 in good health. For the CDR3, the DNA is TGTGCCAGCAGTGAAAATCCTTTCTATGGCTACACCTTC. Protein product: CASSENPFYGYTF.